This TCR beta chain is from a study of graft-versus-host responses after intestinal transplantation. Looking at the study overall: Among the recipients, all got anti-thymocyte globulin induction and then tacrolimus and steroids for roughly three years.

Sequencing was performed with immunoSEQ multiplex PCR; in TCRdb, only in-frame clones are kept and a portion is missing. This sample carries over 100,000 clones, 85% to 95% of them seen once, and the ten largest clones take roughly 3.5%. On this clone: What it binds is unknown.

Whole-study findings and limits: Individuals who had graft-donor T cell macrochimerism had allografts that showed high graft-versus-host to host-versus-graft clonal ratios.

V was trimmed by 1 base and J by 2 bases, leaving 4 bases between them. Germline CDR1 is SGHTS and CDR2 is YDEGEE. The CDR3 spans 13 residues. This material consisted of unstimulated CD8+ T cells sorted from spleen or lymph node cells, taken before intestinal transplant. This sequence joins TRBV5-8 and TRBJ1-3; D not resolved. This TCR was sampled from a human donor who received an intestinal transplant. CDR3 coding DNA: TGTGCCAGCAGCTTGATAGCTGGAAACACCATATATTTT. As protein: CASSLIAGNTIYF. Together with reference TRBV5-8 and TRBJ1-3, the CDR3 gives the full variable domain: EAGVTQSPTHLIKTRGQQATLRCSPISGHTSVYWYQQALGLGLQFLLWYDEGEERNRGNFPPRFSGRQFPNYSSELNVNALELEDSALYLCASSLIAGNTIYFGEGSWLTVV.